The clone carrying this TCR beta chain was counted a few times. What it recognizes is unknown. Sequenced by immunoSEQ multiplex PCR; TCRdb stores in-frame clones only, minus some. The repertoire has under 90,000 clones, 85% to 90% of them found once; the top ten carry about 0.2%. The ends were cut back, 5 bases at V and 5 bases at J, with 10 bases in the middle. Germline lookup yields CDR1 SEHNR and CDR2 FQNEAQ (reference sequence). The CDR3 loop spans 12 amino acids. The entry originates in a study of OX40 agonist ivuxolimab in advanced cancers. Study observations and caveats: Dosing at 0.1 to 3.0 mg/kg was accompanied by clonal expansion of CD4+ and CD8+ blood T cells by week 6.

This TCR was recovered from an adult with an advanced solid tumor such as melanoma, head and neck, liver or kidney cancer. Sequenced material: CD4+ or CD8+ T cells sorted from blood, taken in a trial of the OX40 agonist ivuxolimab. The V call is TRBV7-9, the J call TRBJ2-7, with D hard to call. Here the CDR3 DNA reads TGTGCCAGCAGCCCAAGTTTCGACGAGCAGTACTTC. Its translation is CASSPSFDEQYF. The whole variable domain, remainder taken from reference TRBV7-9 and TRBJ2-7, is DTGVSQNPRHKITKRGQNVTFRCDPISEHNRLYWYRQTLGQGPEFLTYFQNEAQLEKSRLLSDRFSAERPKGSFSTLEIQRTEQGDSAMYLCASSPSFDEQYFGPGTRLTVT.